Listed below are T cell receptor beta chains from one sample, sequenced in a study of PD-1 blockade in classical Hodgkin lymphoma. The data were produced by immunoSEQ multiplex PCR, yet TCRdb's version contains in-frame clones alone and is incomplete. The sample shows 15,000 or so clones, roughly 80% of them seen only once. The input for sequencing was peripheral blood mononuclear cells (PBMCs), taken at baseline. These receptor sequences come from a human donor with classical Hodgkin lymphoma. Both conserved end residues are part of each CDR3. Fields, in order: J gene, clone size, V gene, D gene, CDR3 DNA, CDR3 protein. A D gene is named only where the DNA matches it firmly. A clone size is listed for some rows: how often the clone was seen (once, few, many), or a class if it is expanded.

TRBJ1-4,-,TRBV18,TRBD1,TGTGCCAGCTCTCAAAACAACGGGGGACAGGGTAATGAAAAACTGTTTTTT,CASSQNNGGQGNEKLFF
TRBJ2-1,-,TRBV6-1,-,TGTGCCAGCATATGGTCGAGCTCCTACAATGAGCAGTTCTTC,CASIWSSSYNEQFF
TRBJ1-3,-,TRBV30,-,TGTGCCTGGGATAGGGCTGGAAACACCATATATTTT,CAWDRAGNTIYF
TRBJ1-5,few,TRBV11-2,-,TGTGCCAGCAGCTTAGATCGGAATCAGCCCCAGCATTTT,CASSLDRNQPQHF
TRBJ2-7,-,TRBV5-4,TRBD1,TGTGCCAGCAGCTTGGGGACAGGGGGCTCCTACGAGCAGTACTTC,CASSLGTGGSYEQYF
TRBJ1-5,-,TRBV27,-,TGTGCCAGCAGTCCACTATCCGGGCGAGTGGGCAATCAGCCCCAGCATTTT,CASSPLSGRVGNQPQHF
TRBJ2-4,-,TRBV28,-,TGTGCCAGCAGCCCACGGGTTGACATTCAGTACTTC,CASSPRVDIQYF
TRBJ2-2,-,TRBV2,-,TGTGCCAGCTTACCGAAGAACACCGGGGAGCTGTTTTTT,CASLPKNTGELFF
TRBJ1-4,-,TRBV7-8,-,TGTGCCAGCAGCTTCCTGACGAGGGGGACTAATGAAAAACTGTTTTTT,CASSFLTRGTNEKLFF
TRBJ2-3,-,TRBV11-3,-,TGTGCCAGCAGCTTAGGGGGGGTCCAGAGCACAGATACGCAGTATTTT,CASSLGGVQSTDTQYF
TRBJ2-3,-,TRBV11-2,-,TGTGCCCCAGGCAAGGGAGATACGCAGTATTTT,CAPGKGDTQYF
TRBJ1-2,-,TRBV9,-,TGTGCCAGCAGCGCACGGGGCGGCTATGGCTACACCTTC,CASSARGGYGYTF
TRBJ2-7,-,TRBV7-2,TRBD2,TGTGCCAGCAGCTCGCCGACTAGCGGGGGGCAGGTACATACCGAGCAGTACTTC,CASSSPTSGGQVHTEQYF
TRBJ1-2,-,TRBV29-1,-,TGCAGCGTTGAAGCGGCGGCCTTCAGGGGTTCTAACTATGGCTACACCTTC,CSVEAAAFRGSNYGYTF
TRBJ2-7,-,TRBV6-1,TRBD2,TGTGCCAGCAGCACGGGGGGGGGTTACGAGCAGTACTTC,CASSTGGGYEQYF
TRBJ2-7,-,TRBV6-1,-,TGTGCCACCGAAAAGCCGGGGGCGGGCTCCTACGAGCAGTACTTC,CATEKPGAGSYEQYF
TRBJ2-1,-,TRBV13,TRBD2,TGTGCCAGCAGCCAGACGTATAGCGGGGGGAACAATGAGCAGTTCTTC,CASSQTYSGGNNEQFF
TRBJ1-5,-,TRBV19,-,TGTGCCAGTAGTACGGGGCTCCGCAATCAGCCCCAGCATTTT,CASSTGLRNQPQHF
TRBJ2-7,-,TRBV5-1,-,TGCGCCAGCAGCTCGGGAAGGCGGGGCCGGAGGCTGGACTACGAGCAGTACTTC,CASSSGRRGRRLDYEQYF
TRBJ2-2,-,TRBV5-4,-,TGTGCCAGCAGCTTTAGGGGTGGCGCGAACACCGGGGAGCTGTTTTTT,CASSFRGGANTGELFF
TRBJ2-3,-,TRBV7-9,-,TGTGCCAGCAGCTTTCCCAGGGACCCGTCCAGCACAGATACGCAGTATTTT,CASSFPRDPSSTDTQYF
TRBJ1-2,-,TRBV28,TRBD1,TGTGCCAGCAGTTTAAGTGGGACAGTTGGCGGCTACACCTTC,CASSLSGTVGGYTF
TRBJ2-1,-,TRBV6-5,-,TGTGCCAGCACCGGGGACCCCACCTACAATGAGCAGTTCTTC,CASTGDPTYNEQFF
TRBJ2-3,-,TRBV2,TRBD1,TGTGCCAGCACCAACAGGGGGCGAGTCACAGATACGCAGTATTTT,CASTNRGRVTDTQYF
TRBJ1-1,once,TRBV11-2,-,TGTGCCAGCAGCTTAGGGGGGGAGGGCTTCTTT,CASSLGGEGFF
TRBJ1-2,-,TRBV9,-,TGTGCCAGCAGCGTAGCTACAAGTGGCTACACCTTC,CASSVATSGYTF
TRBJ2-5,-,TRBV4-3,-,TGCGCCAGCAGCCAAGAAGAGGGGGTTTGGACAGAGACCCAGTACTTC,CASSQEEGVWTETQYF
TRBJ1-2,-,TRBV6-6,-,TGTGCCAGCAGTTACCCCCGGCAGGCTCCCAACGGCTACACCTTC,CASSYPRQAPNGYTF
TRBJ2-3,-,TRBV7-2,-,TGTGCCAGCAGGCAGGGAGGCGGAGATACGCAGTATTTT,CASRQGGGDTQYF
TRBJ2-1,few,TRBV6-4,TRBD2,TGTGCCAGCAGGCCGACTAGCGGGGGGTACGTAGTTGAGCAGTTCTTC,CASRPTSGGYVVEQFF
TRBJ1-4,-,TRBV11-2,-,TGTGCCAGCAGCTTAGGTGGGGTCGGTGAAAAACTGTTTTTT,CASSLGGVGEKLFF
TRBJ2-7,-,TRBV7-2,-,TGTGCCAGCGCCCTTCCCCTCACAGGTCCCTACGAGCAGTACTTC,CASALPLTGPYEQYF
TRBJ2-3,-,TRBV5-1,-,TGCGCCAGCAGACACCTGGGGGCAGATACGCAGTATTTT,CASRHLGADTQYF
TRBJ2-1,-,TRBV6-1,TRBD1,TGTGCCAGCAGTGGACAGGGCGCCCCCTCCTACAATGAGCAGTTCTTC,CASSGQGAPSYNEQFF
TRBJ2-4,-,TRBV27,-,TGTGCCAGCAGTCCTCTAGCCAAAAACATTCAGTACTTC,CASSPLAKNIQYF
TRBJ1-2,-,TRBV6-4,-,TGTGCCAGCAGTGTTGGGGGTTCCTATGGCTACACCTTC,CASSVGGSYGYTF
TRBJ1-2,-,TRBV2,-,TGTGCCAGTGGTGGGAGATTCGACTATGGCTACACCTTC,CASGGRFDYGYTF
TRBJ2-1,-,TRBV4-2,-,TGTGCCAGCAGCCAAGTATTATTGGGTGCAGCATACAATGAGCAGTTCTTC,CASSQVLLGAAYNEQFF
TRBJ2-3,-,TRBV9,-,TGTGCCAGCAGCGCCTGGGGAGGGGGCGCGACAGATACGCAGTATTTT,CASSAWGGGATDTQYF
TRBJ2-3,-,TRBV9,TRBD1,TGTGCCAGCAGCCACCCCGGGACAGGGGGCCCAGATACGCAGTATTTT,CASSHPGTGGPDTQYF
TRBJ2-7,-,TRBV19,-,TGTGCCAGCGCGCTGGGAGGCGGCAACGAGCAGTACTTC,CASALGGGNEQYF
TRBJ2-5,-,TRBV7-2,TRBD2,TGTGCCAGCAGCTCTAGCGGGGGGGCCGGGGAGACCCAGTACTTC,CASSSSGGAGETQYF
TRBJ2-1,once,TRBV5-4,-,TGTGCCAGCAGCCCGGCGGGTGCATCCTACAATGAGCAGTTCTTC,CASSPAGASYNEQFF
TRBJ2-2,-,TRBV5-6,-,TGTGCCAGCAGCTTGGACCCCGGCAGGAGGACCGGGGAGCTGTTTTTT,CASSLDPGRRTGELFF
TRBJ1-3,-,TRBV2,-,TGTGCCAGCACTATTGCTGGAAACACCATATATTTT,CASTIAGNTIYF
TRBJ2-7,-,TRBV7-3,-,TGTGCCAGCAGTTTTACCCAGGGCTACGAGCAGTACTTC,CASSFTQGYEQYF
TRBJ2-3,-,TRBV12-5,-,TGTGCTAGTGGCTCCGGACAGAGCACAGATACGCAGTATTTT,CASGSGQSTDTQYF
TRBJ2-1,-,TRBV10-3,TRBD1,TGTGCCATCAGAGGACAGGACTCCTACAATGAGCAGTTCTTC,CAIRGQDSYNEQFF
TRBJ1-1,once,TRBV6-1,TRBD1,TGTGCCAGCAGTGAACAGGGGGCGCACACTGAAGCTTTCTTT,CASSEQGAHTEAFF
TRBJ2-3,-,TRBV10-3,-,TGTGCCATCAGTGATAGAGCCAGGGGAACAGATACGCAGTATTTT,CAISDRARGTDTQYF
TRBJ1-2,few,TRBV7-9,TRBD1,TGTGCCAGCAGCTCGGGACAGGGATGGTATGGCTACACCTTC,CASSSGQGWYGYTF
TRBJ2-3,-,TRBV18,-,TGTGCCAGCTCACCAAGCGAGGCAGATACGCAGTATTTT,CASSPSEADTQYF
TRBJ2-3,-,TRBV19,-,TGTGCCAGTAGGCCGGAGGGCGGTAGCACAGATACGCAGTATTTT,CASRPEGGSTDTQYF